This entry features one T cell receptor beta chain sequence. This clonotype has more than one count but fewer than ten. This receptor's antigen is unknown. Nothing much larger sits one base from this clone, and base qualities are not available. The sample is drawn from a study of blood T cells in healthy people across ages (dated by TCRdb to between 2014 and 2016). Broadly, across the study: In model experiments, template switching captured roughly one uniquely barcoded TCR beta cDNA molecule for every two T cells. Age-related changes in TCR beta repertoire diversity were measured in the study by deep sequencing normalized with unique cDNA molecular identifiers. Donors of different ages were randomly distributed across sequencing lanes to avoid experimental bias. Donors were grouped into four age groups: young (average 16 years), middle-aged (39), aged (over 55) and long-lived (just over 80). The study analyzed two additional independent replicas of 1 million unique cDNA reads from the same blood draw for two donors, one aged 18 to 29 and one aged 80 or older.

The library was produced with 5' RACE. Sequencer: Illumina HiSeq 2500. The second PCR ran for about 6 to 12 cycles and used a J-beta primer mix along with a sample-barcoded 5' primer. A unique molecular identifier was introduced onto each TCR beta cDNA molecule by a template-switch 5' adaptor carrying 12 random nucleotides. Each sample yielded at least 2.5 million CDR3-containing paired-end reads. The Mint cDNA synthesis kit, primed by a TRBC-specific oligonucleotide, was used to synthesize first-strand cDNA from all RNA. After uracil-DNA glycosylase treatment, a first 18-cycle PCR used universal primers M1SS and BC2_uni_R on all cDNA. In the source study's methods: For normalization, 1 million high-quality reads were randomly selected from each sample, with every read carrying a distinct molecular identifier. Instead of being binned into consensus sequences, reads that shared molecular identifiers were thrown out. MiTCR, set to a Q25 quality threshold and the strictest error-elimination algorithm, was used for CDR3 identification, clonotype clustering and error correction. Lower-bound total TCR beta diversity was estimated with a nonparametric unseen species model using Euler transformation. The public reads were quality trimmed at Q25 with fastp and then assembled into clones with MiXCR by TCRdb, keeping productive beta chains. Merged by CDR3 protein, the rows form single entries marked with the most common genes and DNA. The authors' filters were not applied to this entry. The sample has just under 750,000 distinct CDR3 sequences on record, over 20% of them singletons. The ten largest clonotypes hold approximately 20% of the sample.

Broad study findings and their caveats: Since profiling was done on bulk unsorted PBMCs, naive and antigen-experienced compartments could not be conclusively compared. As age increased, observed TCR beta diversity per million T cells dropped in a roughly linear way, and a significant reduction was already evident by age 40. The percentage of naive T cells measured by flow cytometry correlated strongly with observed TCR beta diversity. Because the CMV infection status of the donors was unknown, age-related changes in expanded clonotypes may potentially have been confounded. Total diversity estimates from one million sequenced T cells were considered lower bounds and underestimates. Compared with the aged group, the long-lived group had more naive CD4+ T cells, fewer expanded clones and increased TCR diversity, a pattern suggesting age selection.

The CDR3 contains 14 residues, cysteine and phenylalanine counted. Solely the CDR3 DNA is kept, with 42 bases framed from the first base. V is reduced by 1 base and J by 2 bases, leaving a spacing of 10 bases between them. The CDR1 and CDR2 encoded by the germline V gene are SGHRS and YFSETQ. Systemically healthy Caucasian individuals from Russia, approximately 39 in total and aged roughly 6 to 100 years, were included as donors. Each donor gave about 9.7 milliliters of peripheral blood, drawn into EDTA-treated Vacutainer tubes. Ficoll-Paque density-gradient centrifugation was used to isolate PBMCs, with at least 6.5 million obtained per sample. Trizol reagent was used to extract total RNA from PBMCs, with at least 5 micrograms per sample. The percentages of naive CD45RAhigh/CD27high T cells were determined by flow cytometry on a PBMC aliquot from every donor.

In this chain, TRBV5-1 is recombined with TRBJ2-7, with the D call tentatively TRBD1 or TRBD2, each fitting 6 bases. The clonotype originates from a man aged 70 or older in good health. Sequencing was done on a sample of blood. The nucleotide sequence reads as follows: TGCGCCAGCAGCTTGTGGGGGGACACCTACGAGCAGTACTTC. Protein translation: CASSLWGDTYEQYF.